The sequence of this T cell receptor (beta chain) was determined in a study of T-cell reconstitution after alpha-beta-depleted transplantation in children. The V gene's germline CDR1 is ENHRY and CDR2 SYGVKD. V shed 3 bases and J shed 2 bases, with 19 bases lying between them. The CDR3 contains 17 residues. The authors prepared the TCRbeta library with unique molecular identifiers. TCRdb reprocessed the PCR reads with MiXCR, giving one entry per CDR3 protein. Of about 500,000 distinct CDR3 sequences listed, around a third were seen once; the top ten hold approximately 2.3%. V gene TRBV10-3 combines with J gene TRBJ1-2, with D unclear. The sample here was PBMCs from the stem cell graft donor, taken from the stem cell graft. The TCR was taken from a human donor who donated a stem cell graft to a child with aplastic anemia. CDR3 amino acids: CAISDGLRSGENYGYTF. The DNA of the CDR3 is TGTGCCATCAGTGATGGACTCCGCAGTGGCGAAAACTATGGCTACACCTTC.